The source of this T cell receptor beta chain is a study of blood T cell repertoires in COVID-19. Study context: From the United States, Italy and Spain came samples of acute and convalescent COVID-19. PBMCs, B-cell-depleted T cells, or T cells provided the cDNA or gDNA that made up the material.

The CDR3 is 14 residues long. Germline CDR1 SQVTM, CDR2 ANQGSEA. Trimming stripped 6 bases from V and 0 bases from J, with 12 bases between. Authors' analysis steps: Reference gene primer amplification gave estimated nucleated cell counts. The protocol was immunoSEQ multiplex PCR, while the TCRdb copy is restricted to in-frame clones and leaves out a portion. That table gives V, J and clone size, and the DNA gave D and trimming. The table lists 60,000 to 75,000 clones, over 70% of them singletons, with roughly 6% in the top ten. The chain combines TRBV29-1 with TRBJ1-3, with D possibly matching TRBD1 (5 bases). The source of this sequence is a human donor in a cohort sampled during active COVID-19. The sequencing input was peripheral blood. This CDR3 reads CSVGGTSSGNTIYF. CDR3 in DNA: TGCAGCGTGGGAGGGACCAGCTCTGGAAACACCATATATTTT. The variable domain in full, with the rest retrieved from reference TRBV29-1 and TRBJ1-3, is SAVISQKPSRDICQRGTSLTIQCQVDSQVTMMFWYRQQPGQSLTLIATANQGSEATYESGFVIDKFPISRPNLTFSTLTVSNMSPEDSSIYLCSVGGTSSGNTIYFGEGSWLTVV.